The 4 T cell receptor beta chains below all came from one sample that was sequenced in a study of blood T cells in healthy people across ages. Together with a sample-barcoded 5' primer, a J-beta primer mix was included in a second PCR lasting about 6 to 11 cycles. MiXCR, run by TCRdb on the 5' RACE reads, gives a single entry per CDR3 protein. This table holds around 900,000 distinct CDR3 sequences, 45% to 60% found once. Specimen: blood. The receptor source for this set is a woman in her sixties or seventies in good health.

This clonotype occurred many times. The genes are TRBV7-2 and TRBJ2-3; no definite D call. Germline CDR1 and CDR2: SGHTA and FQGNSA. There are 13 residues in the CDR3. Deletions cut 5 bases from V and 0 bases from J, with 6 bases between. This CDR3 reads CASSRPSTDTQYF. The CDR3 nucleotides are TGTGCCAGCAGCCGCCCCAGCACAGATACGCAGTATTTT.

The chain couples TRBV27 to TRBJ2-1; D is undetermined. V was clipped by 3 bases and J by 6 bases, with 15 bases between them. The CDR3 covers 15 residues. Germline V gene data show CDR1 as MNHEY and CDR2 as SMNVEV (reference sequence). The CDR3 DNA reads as TGTGCCAGCAGTTTCAGTCCAGCTCTTGGCAATGAGCAGTTCTTC. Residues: CASSFSPALGNEQFF.

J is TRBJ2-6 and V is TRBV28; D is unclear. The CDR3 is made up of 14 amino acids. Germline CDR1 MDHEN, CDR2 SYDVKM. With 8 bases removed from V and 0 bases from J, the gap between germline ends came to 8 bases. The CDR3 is CASHSLSGANVLTF. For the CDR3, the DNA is TGTGCCAGCCATTCTCTCTCTGGGGCCAACGTCCTGACTTTC.

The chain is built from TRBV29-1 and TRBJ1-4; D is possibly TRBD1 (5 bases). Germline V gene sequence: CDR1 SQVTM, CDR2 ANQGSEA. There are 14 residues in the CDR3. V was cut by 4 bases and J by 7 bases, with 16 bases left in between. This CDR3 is CSVGGPEGPEKLFF. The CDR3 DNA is TGCAGCGTTGGGGGACCTGAAGGGCCTGAAAAACTGTTTTTT.